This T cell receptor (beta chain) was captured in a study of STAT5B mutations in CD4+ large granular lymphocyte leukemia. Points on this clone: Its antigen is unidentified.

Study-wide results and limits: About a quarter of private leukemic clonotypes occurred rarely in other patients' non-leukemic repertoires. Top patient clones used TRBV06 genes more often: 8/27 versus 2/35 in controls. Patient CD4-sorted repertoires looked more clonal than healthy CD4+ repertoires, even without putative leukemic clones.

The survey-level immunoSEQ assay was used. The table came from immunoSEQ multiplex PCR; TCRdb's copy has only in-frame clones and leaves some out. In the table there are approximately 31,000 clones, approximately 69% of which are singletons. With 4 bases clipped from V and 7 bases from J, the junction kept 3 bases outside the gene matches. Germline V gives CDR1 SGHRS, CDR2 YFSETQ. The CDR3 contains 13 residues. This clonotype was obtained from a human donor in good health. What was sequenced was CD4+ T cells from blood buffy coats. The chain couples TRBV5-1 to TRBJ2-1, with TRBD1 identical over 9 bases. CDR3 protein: CASSQGQGNEQFF. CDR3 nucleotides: TGCGCCAGCAGCCAAGGACAGGGGAATGAGCAGTTCTTC. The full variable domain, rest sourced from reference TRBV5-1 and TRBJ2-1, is KAGVTQTPRYLIKTRGQQVTLSCSPISGHRSVSWYQQTPGQGLQFLFEYFSETQRNKGNFPGRFSGRQFSNSRSEMNVSTLELGDSALYLCASSQGQGNEQFFGPGTRLTVL.